These T cell receptor beta chains were read from a single sample in a study of T-cell reconstitution after alpha-beta-depleted transplantation in children. TCRdb redid the calling of the PCR reads with MiXCR, one entry per CDR3 protein. In the table there are 25,000 to 35,000 distinct CDR3 sequences, 5.5% to 8% of which are singletons. Sequencing used peripheral blood, obtained 60 days after TCRalphabeta/CD19-depleted stem cell transplant. These receptors all come from a child less than two years old who had a stem cell transplant for acute myeloid leukemia, so the T cells may come from the graft donor. CDR3s include the opening cysteine and the closing phenylalanine or tryptophan. A D gene is named only where the DNA matches it firmly. A clone size is listed for some rows: how often the clone was seen (once, few, many), or a class if it is expanded.

d_call j_call clone_size v_call cdr3_nt cdr3_aa
TRBD1 TRBJ1-1 many TRBV6-5 TGTGCCAGCTCGGCAGGGGGCTCCGGCACTGAAGCTTTCTTT CASSAGGSGTEAFF
TRBD2 TRBJ2-3 many TRBV7-3 TGTGCCAGCAGCTTGGAGGGAGGGACAGATACGCAGTATTTT CASSLEGGTDTQYF
- TRBJ2-5 many TRBV12-3/TRBV12-4 TGTGCCAGCAGTTTCGGGCCGGACAGAAAGACCCAGTACTTC CASSFGPDRKTQYF
TRBD1 TRBJ2-2 - TRBV30 TGTGCCTGGAGTGTGTTCGGAGACAGGGTGGCCGGGGAGCTGTTTTTT CAWSVFGDRVAGELFF
- TRBJ2-5 many TRBV12-3/TRBV12-4 TGTGCCAGCAGATCCGACATAGGGGCAGGAGAGACCCAGTACTTC CASRSDIGAGETQYF
TRBD1 TRBJ2-7 many TRBV7-8 TGTGCCAGCAGCCCCTCTGGGACAGGGTGGACCTACGAGCAGTACTTC CASSPSGTGWTYEQYF
TRBD1 TRBJ2-3 many TRBV5-4 TGTGCCAGCAGCCCCCCCAAAGGGGGCCACATAAGCACAGATACGCAGTATTTT CASSPPKGGHISTDTQYF
TRBD1 TRBJ2-5 many TRBV5-1 TGCGCCAGCAGCCCACGACAGGGGGCCTTGATAGGGACCCAGTACTTC CASSPRQGALIGTQYF
- TRBJ2-1 - TRBV7-8 TGTGCCAGCGGACTGGGACACGCCATCAATGAGCAGTTCTTC CASGLGHAINEQFF
TRBD1 TRBJ1-1 many TRBV18 TGTGCCAGCTCTTGGGACAGGGGAGGAGGAACTGAAGCTTTCTTT CASSWDRGGGTEAFF
- TRBJ2-1 many TRBV6-2/TRBV6-3 TGTGCCAGCAGGGGGGGTGATGAGCAGTTCTTC CASRGGDEQFF
TRBD1 TRBJ2-3 many TRBV24-1 TGTGCCACCACCGCACAGGGGGAGAGCACAGATACGCAGTATTTT CATTAQGESTDTQYF
- TRBJ1-2 many TRBV6-2/TRBV6-3 TGTGCCAGCAGTTGGGCAGGAGACGGCTACACCTTC CASSWAGDGYTF
TRBD1 TRBJ2-1 few TRBV5-1 TGCGCCAGCAGCCAGGGGACAGGGGATGAGCAGTTCTTC CASSQGTGDEQFF
- TRBJ1-2 many TRBV30 TGTGCCTGGAGAGTACTGACTAACTATGGCTACACCTTC CAWRVLTNYGYTF
TRBD2 TRBJ2-4 many TRBV4-3 TGCGCCAGCAGCCCAGGGACTAGCTCCAAAAACATTCAGTACTTC CASSPGTSSKNIQYF
- TRBJ2-5 many TRBV5-1 TGCGCCAGCACCCAAAGAAGAGACCTTCAAGAGACCCAGTACTTC CASTQRRDLQETQYF
- TRBJ2-3 many TRBV4-1 TGCGCCAGCAGCCAAGAGGGACCCCAGTGGGGGCAGTATTTT CASSQEGPQWGQYF
- TRBJ2-1 many TRBV12-1 TGTGCCAGCAGCCCTGGACTAGCGGGAACACAGTTCTTC CASSPGLAGTQFF
- TRBJ2-7 many TRBV12-3/TRBV12-4 TGTGCCAGCAGCCCGGACAGAACCTACGAGCAGTACTTC CASSPDRTYEQYF
TRBD1 TRBJ1-2 - TRBV7-9 TGTGCCAGCACTTCGGGGACAGGGGTCTCCTTC CASTSGTGVSF
- TRBJ2-7 many TRBV27 TGTGCCAGCGGGACACCGTGGACCTACGAGCAGTACTTC CASGTPWTYEQYF
- TRBJ2-4 many TRBV9 TGTGCCAGCAGCGTATCTGGGAACTTAGCCAAAAACATTCAGTACTTC CASSVSGNLAKNIQYF
TRBD2 TRBJ2-7 many TRBV4-3 TGCGCCAGCAGCCAAGAATCTAGCGGGAGCTACGAGCAGTACTTC CASSQESSGSYEQYF
- TRBJ2-3 many TRBV11-2 TGTGCCAGCAGCTTAGTGACAGATACAGATACGCAGTATTTT CASSLVTDTDTQYF
- TRBJ1-5 many TRBV10-3 TGTGCCATCAGTGTGAAGCTCAATCAGCCCCAGCATTTT CAISVKLNQPQHF
TRBD2 TRBJ2-7 many TRBV12-3/TRBV12-4 TGTGCCAGCAGCCCTACTAGCGGGGGCCACGAGCAGTACTTC CASSPTSGGHEQYF
TRBD1 TRBJ2-7 many TRBV29-1 TGCAGCGTTGATGGGACAGGGGGCCAGCAGTACTTC CSVDGTGGQQYF
- TRBJ2-3 many TRBV4-2 TGTGCCAGCAGCCAAGTCGGGACTAGCACAGATACGCAGTATTTT CASSQVGTSTDTQYF
- TRBJ2-7 many TRBV9 TGTGCCAGCAGCCCCAGACAGGCCCCCTACGAGCAGTACTTC CASSPRQAPYEQYF
- TRBJ2-7 many TRBV4-3 TGCGCCAGCAGCCAAGGCGGATGGGTTGACGAGCAGTACTTC CASSQGGWVDEQYF
- TRBJ2-5 many TRBV5-4 TGTGCCAGCAGCTCTCCAGGGGCCCAAGAGACCCAGTACTTC CASSSPGAQETQYF
TRBD2 TRBJ2-3 many TRBV9 TGTGCCAGCAGCGAGGGCGGGAGTTACACAGATACGCAGTATTTT CASSEGGSYTDTQYF
TRBD1 TRBJ1-6 many TRBV12-3/TRBV12-4 TGTGCCAGCACAAACAGGGGACGGAGCTCCTATAATTCACCCCTCCACTTT CASTNRGRSSYNSPLHF
- TRBJ1-1 many TRBV30 TGTGCCTGGAGTGTATCCGGGGGGTACACTGAAGCTTTCTTT CAWSVSGGYTEAFF
TRBD1 TRBJ2-7 many TRBV5-1 TGCGCCAGCAGCGCGGGACAGGCGACATCCTACGAGCAGTACTTC CASSAGQATSYEQYF
TRBD2 TRBJ2-5 few TRBV30 TGTGCCTGGACCATGTACCGGGAGGGAGAGACCCAGTACTTC CAWTMYREGETQYF
- TRBJ1-4 - TRBV10-2 TGCGCCAGCAGCCCCGACAGGAGGGGGACTGAAAAACTGTTTTTT CASSPDRRGTEKLFF
- TRBJ1-1 many TRBV7-9 TGTGCCAGCAGCCCCGGACGGGGGCGTGGGAACACTGAAGCTTTCTTT CASSPGRGRGNTEAFF
- TRBJ2-7 many TRBV24-1 TGTGCCACCAGTGATCCGAGGGGGGCGCGATACGAGCAGTACTTC CATSDPRGARYEQYF
- TRBJ1-4 many TRBV9 TGTGCCAGCAGCAAGGGAGGGGCGGAGAATGAAAAACTGTTTTTT CASSKGGAENEKLFF
- TRBJ2-3 many TRBV7-6 TGTGCCAGCAGCTTAAAGGCCCCCCCGCTCACAGATACGCAGTATTTT CASSLKAPPLTDTQYF
- TRBJ2-2 many TRBV27 TGTGCCAGCAGTTTAAGGGGAGCCTGGGAGCTGTTTTTT CASSLRGAWELFF
- TRBJ1-2 many TRBV29-1 TGCAGCGTTGAACAGGGGTCTGCCTACACCTTC CSVEQGSAYTF
TRBD1 TRBJ2-3 many TRBV25-1 TGTGCCAGCAGTTCCTACCGGGACAGGGATACAGATACGCAGTATTTT CASSSYRDRDTDTQYF
- TRBJ2-7 many TRBV6-5 TGTGCCAGCAGTTACGGGGGGCAAAAAAACTCCTACGAGCAGTACTTC CASSYGGQKNSYEQYF
TRBD1 TRBJ2-3 few TRBV4-1 TGCGCCAGCAGCCGCCATACCCCCGGGACAGGGTCCCCAGATACGCAGTATTTT CASSRHTPGTGSPDTQYF
- TRBJ1-2 few TRBV9 TGTGCCAGCAGCGTAGGACTTCTCTATGGCTACACCTTC CASSVGLLYGYTF
- TRBJ2-4 many TRBV5-6 TGTGCCAGCAGCTTCCCGGAGAGCAAAAACATTCAGTACTTC CASSFPESKNIQYF
- TRBJ2-7 many TRBV6-5 TGTGCCACCGACACTGGGTACGAGCAGTACTTC CATDTGYEQYF
- TRBJ2-1 many TRBV5-6 TGTGCCAGCAGCTCGCCGGGACTTTACAATGAGCAGTTCTTC CASSSPGLYNEQFF
- TRBJ2-3 many TRBV4-2 TGTGCCAGCAGCCAAGAAAAAGGGTCGGATACGCAGTATTTT CASSQEKGSDTQYF
- TRBJ1-1 many TRBV7-2 TGTGCCAGCAGCTTAGACAGATTGAACACTGAAGCTTTCTTT CASSLDRLNTEAFF
- TRBJ2-7 many TRBV20-1 TGCAGTGCTATCGACAGGAGCTCCTACGAGCAGTACTTC CSAIDRSSYEQYF